This T cell receptor (beta chain) derives from a study of blood T cell repertoires in COVID-19. Study-level background: PBMCs, B-cell-depleted T cells, or T cells were the source of the cDNA or gDNA that made up the material.

This table comes from immunoSEQ multiplex PCR, and its TCRdb copy is limited to in-frame clones, with some not included. Of approximately 88,000 clones in the sample, 78% were seen once. Trimming removed 0 bases from V and 3 bases from J; junction bases left unmatched: 4. The CDR3 length is 15 residues. The germline V gene encodes CDR1 SGHRS and CDR2 YFSETQ. The rearrangement links TRBV5-1 to TRBJ2-3, with TRBD1 matching over 7 bases. The source material was peripheral blood. The origin of this receptor is a man aged 70-80 years with COVID-19, enrolled during active disease. The CDR3 sequence is CASSLEGGRTDTQYF. CDR3 coding DNA: TGCGCCAGCAGCTTGGAAGGGGGCAGAACAGATACGCAGTATTTT.